This paragraph covers one T cell receptor (beta chain) sequence. V trimming: 6 bases; J trimming: 4 bases; junction bases outside the gene matches: 8. The CDR3 contains 15 residues. Germline assignment: CDR1 MNHNS and CDR2 SASEGT. This sample stems from a study of siplizumab effects on memory and regulatory T cells. The protocol was immunoSEQ multiplex PCR, while the TCRdb copy is restricted to in-frame clones and leaves out a portion. The sample yields some 100,000 clones, roughly 96% seen once. The V gene is TRBV6-1, the J gene TRBJ2-5, with TRBD2 matching over 10 bases. The source of this sequence is a human donor in good health. Sample: naive CD4+ T cells sorted from blood. CDR3 sequence: CASSQSGGAGETQYF. In DNA form, the CDR3 reads TGTGCCAGCAGCCAGAGCGGGGGGGCCGGAGAGACCCAGTACTTC.